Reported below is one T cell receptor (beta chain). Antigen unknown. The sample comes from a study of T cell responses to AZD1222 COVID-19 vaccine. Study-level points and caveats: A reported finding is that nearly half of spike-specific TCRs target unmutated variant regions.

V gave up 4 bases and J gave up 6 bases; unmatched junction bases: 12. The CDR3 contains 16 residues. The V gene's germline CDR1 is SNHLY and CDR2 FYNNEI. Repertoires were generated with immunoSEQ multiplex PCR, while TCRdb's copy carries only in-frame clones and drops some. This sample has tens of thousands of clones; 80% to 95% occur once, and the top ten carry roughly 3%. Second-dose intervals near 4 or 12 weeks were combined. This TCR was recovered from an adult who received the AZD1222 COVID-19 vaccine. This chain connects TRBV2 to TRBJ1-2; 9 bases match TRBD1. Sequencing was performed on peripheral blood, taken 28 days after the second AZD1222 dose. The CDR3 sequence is CASSAYTGGLSHGYTF. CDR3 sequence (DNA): TGTGCCAGCAGTGCGTACACAGGGGGCTTAAGCCATGGCTACACCTTC.